This T cell receptor beta chain stems from a study of T cell responses to AZD1222 COVID-19 vaccine. The study, taken as a whole, reports: No day 14 peak samples; only post-peak repertoires were characterized. Donors, mostly white British, included more females; clonal diversity was possibly underestimated. Only 5 or 6 AZD1222 recipients were seropositive at baseline.

The CDR3 length is 15 residues. V was trimmed by 0 bases and J by 0 bases, leaving 9 bases between them. The germline CDR1 and CDR2 sequences are SGHKS and YYEKEE (reference sequence). Generated by immunoSEQ multiplex PCR, the TCRdb table keeps only in-frame clones and is missing some. The data contain nearly 35,000 clones, 85% to 90% of them singletons. As for this clone: Its target is unknown.

Samples with a second dose at about 4 or about 12 weeks were pooled together. The chain uses TRBV5-5 and TRBJ1-1; TRBD1 might be the D (5 bases). The clonotype originates from an adult who received the AZD1222 COVID-19 vaccine. The sample consisted of peripheral blood, taken 28 days after the second AZD1222 dose. The CDR3 sequence is CASSLAGILNTEAFF. CDR3 in DNA: TGTGCCAGCAGCTTGGCAGGGATTCTGAACACTGAAGCTTTCTTT.